A single sample gave rise to the 21 T cell receptor beta chains below, sequenced in a study of shared clonotypes between healthy human individuals. Sequencing was performed with immunoSEQ multiplex PCR; in TCRdb, only in-frame clones are kept and a portion is missing. The sample contains approximately 720,000 clones, 92% of which appear only once. CD45RO-negative, CCR7-selected cells formed the naive CD8 fraction, which excluded terminally differentiated effector memory CD45RA+ cells. Input material: naive CD8+ T cells sorted from blood. These receptors came from a man aged 25 to 45 in good health.

Details on this clone: In the same sample, other DNA sequences code for this CDR3. The chain couples TRBV27 to TRBJ1-1; a weak D match, TRBD1 (6 bases). Germline V CDR1 and CDR2: MNHEY, SMNVEV (reference sequence). The CDR3 has 14 amino acids. V was pared by 5 bases and J by 3 bases, with 13 bases between. This CDR3 reads CASSLGGVYTEAFF. CDR3 DNA sequence: TGTGCCAGCAGTCTAGGGGGAGTATACACTGAAGCTTTCTTT.

The chain is built from TRBV19 and TRBJ2-7; possible D gene TRBD1, 6 bases. CDR3 length equals 14 residues. CDR1 and CDR2 from the germline V gene are LNHDA and SQIVND (reference sequence). V was shortened by 3 bases and J by 2 bases, with 11 bases between the two germline ends. As DNA, the CDR3 is TGTGCCAGTAGTATTAATGAGGGGGCCTACGAGCAGTACTTC. This sequence encodes CASSINEGAYEQYF.

V is TRBV7-9 and J is TRBJ2-3; D gene uncertain. Looked up from germline, CDR1 is SEHNR and CDR2 is FQNEAQ (reference sequence). Trimming shortened V by 2 bases and J by 8 bases, and 8 bases separated the two germline ends. The CDR3 has 12 amino acids. CDR3 bases: TGTGCCAGCAGCTTACGGGTGGGTACGCAGTATTTT. It encodes CASSLRVGTQYF. The full variable domain, in which reference TRBV7-9 and TRBJ2-3 provide the parts outside the CDR3, is DTGVSQNPRHKITKRGQNVTFRCDPISEHNRLYWYRQTLGQGPEFLTYFQNEAQLEKSRLLSDRFSAERPKGSFSTLEIQRTEQGDSAMYLCASSLRVGTQYFGPGTRLTVL.

Written as DNA, the CDR3 is TGTGCCAGCAGCCGGACAGCAACTAATGAAAAACTGTTTTTT. It encodes CASSRTATNEKLFF. The V and J genes are TRBV6-6 and TRBJ1-4, with TRBD1 as a possible D gene (6 bases). CDR1 is MNHNY and CDR2 is SVGAGI in the germline V gene (reference sequence). There are 14 residues in the CDR3. Trimming pared 6 bases from V and 0 bases from J, leaving 8 bases between.

CDR3 nucleotide sequence: TGTGCCAGCACTCGACTAGCGGCCGCCTCCTACAATGAGCAGTTCTTC. It is translated as CASTRLAAASYNEQFF. V and J are TRBV2 and TRBJ2-1; TRBD2 agrees at 9 bases. CDR1 is SNHLY and CDR2 is FYNNEI in the germline V gene. The CDR3 totals 16 residues. V lost 7 bases, J lost 0 bases, and 7 bases stayed unmatched.

This clone was seen once. The chain combines TRBV19 with TRBJ2-7; 8 bases map to TRBD1. Trimming cost V 5 bases and J 2 bases; bases outside gene matches: 11. The CDR3 runs 16 residues. The germline V gene encodes CDR1 LNHDA and CDR2 SQIVND (reference sequence). CDR3 in DNA: TGTGCCAGTAGTCCCGCCGGACAGGGTTTTCCCTACGAGCAGTACTTC. It translates to CASSPAGQGFPYEQYF.

The chain couples TRBV5-4 to TRBJ1-1, with 7 bases fitting TRBD1. The V gene end was trimmed by 4 bases and the J gene end by 5 bases; junction bases not matched to a gene: 5. The CDR3 loop spans 13 amino acids. Germline V gene data show CDR1 as SGHNT and CDR2 as YYREEE (reference sequence). The chain's CDR3 is CASSQNRGTEAFF. CDR3 in DNA: TGTGCCAGCAGCCAAAACAGGGGAACTGAAGCTTTCTTT.

This clone was seen a handful of times. This chain joins TRBV5-4 and TRBJ2-1, with 11 bases lining up with TRBD2. This CDR3 is built from 18 residues. Looked up from germline, CDR1 is SGHNT and CDR2 is YYREEE (reference sequence). Trimming removed 0 bases from V and 8 bases from J; junction bases left unmatched: 13. CDR3 loop: CASSLVSASGRYHDEQFF. The CDR3 DNA sequence: TGTGCCAGCAGCTTGGTATCTGCTAGCGGGAGGTATCACGATGAGCAGTTCTTC.

The genes are TRBV7-2 and TRBJ2-1; D perhaps matches TRBD2 (6 bases). The CDR3 is made up of 17 amino acids. Trimming cost V 2 bases and J 3 bases, with 17 bases left between them. Germline values: CDR1 SGHTA, CDR2 FQGNSA. In DNA, the CDR3 is TGTGCCAGCAGCTTAACTCATTGGCGGGGAGACTACAATGAGCAGTTCTTC. Translating gives CASSLTHWRGDYNEQFF.

This chain links TRBV28 with TRBJ1-2; 9 bases map to TRBD1. Trimming removed 7 bases from V and 6 bases from J; junction bases left unmatched: 12. The CDR3 spans 15 residues. The germline V gene encodes CDR1 MDHEN and CDR2 SYDVKM. CDR3 sequence: CASTVKGTGWHGYTF. Here the CDR3 DNA reads TGTGCCAGCACCGTGAAGGGGACAGGGTGGCATGGCTACACCTTC.

For this clone: At the DNA level, this CDR3 is encoded by other sequences in the same sample as well. This rearrangement joins TRBV2 to TRBJ2-7; 8 nucleotides match TRBD1. V trimming: 6 bases; J trimming: 0 bases; junction bases outside the gene matches: 1. The CDR3 totals 13 residues. Germline-derived CDR1 and CDR2 are SNHLY and FYNNEI. The CDR3 sequence: CASSGTGSYEQYF. CDR3 DNA sequence: TGTGCCAGCAGCGGGACAGGCTCCTACGAGCAGTACTTC. Full variable domain (missing parts from reference TRBV2 and TRBJ2-7): EPEVTQTPSHQVTQMGQEVILRCVPISNHLYFYWYRQILGQKVEFLVSFYNNEISEKSEIFDDQFSVERPDGSNFTLKIRSTKLEDSAMYFCASSGTGSYEQYFGPGTRLTVT.

The V call is TRBV15, the J call TRBJ2-7, with a weak D call TRBD1 (6 bases). Trimming removed 2 bases from V and 5 bases from J, with 10 bases in between. Looked up from germline, CDR1 is LNHNV and CDR2 is YYDKDF (reference sequence). The CDR3 covers 13 residues. The CDR3 loop is CATSRSPGDEQYF. The DNA for the CDR3 is TGTGCCACCAGCAGAAGCCCAGGGGACGAGCAGTACTTC. Using reference TRBV15 and TRBJ2-7 for the parts outside the CDR3, the full variable domain is DAMVIQNPRYQVTQFGKPVTLSCSQTLNHNVMYWYQQKSSQAPKLLFHYYDKDFNNEADTPDNFQSRRPNTSFCFLDIRSPGLGDTAMYLCATSRSPGDEQYFGPGTRLTVT.

V is TRBV29-1 and J is TRBJ1-2; 12 bases line up with TRBD1. J was trimmed by 5 bases and V by 6 bases; bases with no gene match: 13. Germline V gene lookup returns CDR1 SQVTM and CDR2 ANQGSEA. The length of the CDR3 is 16 residues. This CDR3 reads CSVEWDRGRRAYGYTF. The CDR3 DNA reads TGCAGCGTGGAATGGGACAGGGGGCGAAGGGCATATGGCTACACCTTC.

This sequence joins TRBV28 and TRBJ2-1, with 7 bases lining up with TRBD2. The trim removed 6 bases at V and 2 bases at J, leaving 10 bases unmatched. Looked up from germline, CDR1 is MDHEN and CDR2 is SYDVKM. The length of the CDR3 is 16 residues. The CDR3: CASSLQGAGPYNEQFF. For the CDR3, the DNA is TGTGCCAGCAGCCTCCAGGGAGCGGGGCCCTACAATGAGCAGTTCTTC.

This clone was observed once. The junction does not match germline at one end; this may be a read error. V gene TRBV28 combines with J gene TRBJ1-2, with no clear D. The length of the CDR3 is 13 residues. CDR1 and CDR2 (germline): MDHEN, SYDVKM. DNA of the CDR3: TGTGCCAGCAGTGCCCGGGCTAACGATGGCTACACCTTC. Protein: CASSARANDGYTF.

The V call is TRBV4-1, the J call TRBJ1-1; D gene ambiguous. This CDR3 comprises 15 residues. The V gene lost 0 bases and the J gene lost 0 bases, with 8 bases spanning the gap. CDR1 is MGHRA and CDR2 is YSYEKL in the germline V gene. The CDR3 DNA follows: TGCGCCAGCAGCCAAGAATACACTCTGAACACTGAAGCTTTCTTT. Protein sequence: CASSQEYTLNTEAFF.

This chain links TRBV9 with TRBJ2-2; 8 bases map to TRBD1. Germline V gives CDR1 SGDLS, CDR2 YYNGEE. The CDR3 length is 15 residues. J lost 1 base, V lost 2 bases, and 1 base had no gene match. For the CDR3, the DNA is TGTGCCAGCAGCGTCGGGACAGGGAACACCGGGGAGCTGTTTTTT. Protein sequence: CASSVGTGNTGELFF.

V is TRBV6-4 and J is TRBJ1-1, with TRBD1 matching 8 bases. V trimming: 0 bases; J trimming: 6 bases; junction bases outside the gene matches: 6. Germline V gives CDR1 MRHNA, CDR2 SNTAGT. This CDR3 has 15 amino acids. CDR3 region: CASSDSEDRASEAFF. CDR3 nucleotide sequence: TGTGCCAGCAGTGACTCGGAGGACAGGGCGTCTGAAGCTTTCTTT.

The chain has TRBV7-2 and TRBJ2-5; D gene ambiguous. The J call could be wrong; TRBJ2-7 is a better fit for the DNA end. The V gene's germline CDR1 is SGHTA and CDR2 FQGNSA. The CDR3 loop spans 12 amino acids. Written as DNA, the CDR3 is TGTGCCAGCAGCTCCTCAAAATACGAGCAGTACTTC. Protein sequence: CASSSSKYEQYF.

The J gene is TRBJ2-1, the V gene TRBV6-4; D ambiguous. CDR3 length: 13 amino acids. Germline V gene data show CDR1 as MRHNA and CDR2 as SNTAGT. V was clipped by 2 bases and J by 6 bases, with 8 bases between them. Written as DNA, the CDR3 is TGTGCCAGCAGTGACCGCCCTGGCAATGAGCAGTTCTTC. It specifies CASSDRPGNEQFF.

The chain combines TRBV27 with TRBJ2-7; D not resolved. Looked up from germline, CDR1 is MNHEY and CDR2 is SMNVEV (reference sequence). The germline V and J ends were trimmed by 0 bases and 3 bases, with 6 bases remaining between them. The CDR3 is 13 residues long. CDR3 in DNA: TGTGCCAGCAGTTTATCTCACGGCTACGAGCAGTACTTC. Translated: CASSLSHGYEQYF.